These T cell receptor beta chains were read from a single sample in a study of vaccination and CD4 T cells after COVID-19. TCRdb analysed the PCR reads with MiXCR anew, one entry per CDR3 protein. The sample yields 20,000 to 25,000 distinct CDR3 sequences, roughly two thirds seen once. Antigen specificity for these receptors is unknown. Sequences were derived from CD4+ T cells from blood, cultured in vitro, sampled after SARS-CoV-2 vaccination. The receptor source for this set is a human donor who received a COVID-19 vaccine. Each CDR3 is given with its conserved first and last residue. The D gene is left open where the match is weak. Clone size, where shown, is once, few, many, or a class for clones that have expanded.

CDR3aa: CASSYYLGSRTYEQYF
CDR3nt: TGTGCCAGCAGTTACTATCTGGGAAGCAGAACCTACGAGCAGTACTTC
abundance: NA
j_gene: TRBJ2-7
d_gene: NA
v_gene: TRBV6-5

CDR3aa: CAISDSQARNQPQHF
CDR3nt: TGTGCCATCAGTGATTCCCAGGCACGCAATCAGCCCCAGCATTTT
abundance: few
j_gene: TRBJ1-5
d_gene: NA
v_gene: TRBV10-3

CDR3aa: CASSELGGQGNTIYF
CDR3nt: TGTGCCAGCAGTGAGCTTGGGGGGCAAGGAAACACCATATATTTT
abundance: NA
j_gene: TRBJ1-3
d_gene: NA
v_gene: TRBV6-1

CDR3aa: CASSPEAGVLTDTQYF
CDR3nt: TGTGCCAGCAGTCCGGAAGCGGGGGTACTCACAGATACGCAGTATTTT
abundance: NA
j_gene: TRBJ2-3
d_gene: TRBD2
v_gene: TRBV6-1

CDR3aa: CASSFIGPETQYF
CDR3nt: TGTGCCAGCAGTTTCATAGGCCCAGAGACCCAGTACTTC
abundance: NA
j_gene: TRBJ2-5
d_gene: NA
v_gene: TRBV28

CDR3aa: CASSLLAGGGDTQYF
CDR3nt: TGTGCCAGCAGCCTTCTAGCGGGGGGAGGGGATACGCAGTATTTT
abundance: NA
j_gene: TRBJ2-3
d_gene: TRBD2
v_gene: TRBV7-9

CDR3aa: CASSDPGRVVGYTF
CDR3nt: TGTGCCAGCAGTGACCCGGGGAGGGTTGTAGGCTACACCTTC
abundance: once
j_gene: TRBJ1-2
d_gene: NA
v_gene: TRBV6-1

CDR3aa: CASSFSGGGQGDEKLFF
CDR3nt: TGTGCCAGCAGCTTCTCGGGCGGGGGACAGGGGGATGAAAAACTGTTTTTT
abundance: once
j_gene: TRBJ1-4
d_gene: TRBD1
v_gene: TRBV7-8

CDR3aa: CASSSHTPNWRVRSYEQYF
CDR3nt: TGTGCCAGCAGTTCCCATACCCCCAATTGGAGGGTACGGTCCTACGAGCAGTACTTC
abundance: once
j_gene: TRBJ2-7
d_gene: NA
v_gene: TRBV27

CDR3aa: CATSDPQGGTDTQYF
CDR3nt: TGTGCCACCAGTGATCCCCAGGGGGGGACAGATACGCAGTATTTT
abundance: few
j_gene: TRBJ2-3
d_gene: NA
v_gene: TRBV24-1

CDR3aa: CASSIDGGVSYEQYF
CDR3nt: TGTGCCAGCAGCATTGATGGGGGGGTCTCCTACGAGCAGTACTTC
abundance: NA
j_gene: TRBJ2-7
d_gene: TRBD2
v_gene: TRBV7-3

CDR3aa: CASSVAGDYGYTF
CDR3nt: TGTGCCAGCAGCGTCGCGGGGGACTATGGCTACACCTTC
abundance: NA
j_gene: TRBJ1-2
d_gene: NA
v_gene: TRBV5-4

CDR3aa: CASSRTSGDNEQFF
CDR3nt: TGTGCCAGCAGTAGGACTAGCGGCGACAATGAGCAGTTCTTC
abundance: NA
j_gene: TRBJ2-1
d_gene: TRBD2
v_gene: TRBV2

CDR3aa: CASSLVVGELFF
CDR3nt: TGTGCCAGCAGCTTGGTAGTCGGGGAGCTGTTTTTT
abundance: NA
j_gene: TRBJ2-2
d_gene: NA
v_gene: TRBV5-4

CDR3aa: CASSPSGLSSTDTQYF
CDR3nt: TGCGCCAGCAGTCCCTCGGGGCTTTCTAGCACAGATACGCAGTATTTT
abundance: NA
j_gene: TRBJ2-3
d_gene: NA
v_gene: TRBV23-1

CDR3aa: CASRTDRGSNQPQHF
CDR3nt: TGTGCCAGCAGAACGGACAGGGGAAGCAATCAGCCCCAGCATTTT
abundance: NA
j_gene: TRBJ1-5
d_gene: TRBD1
v_gene: TRBV2

CDR3aa: CASSIRGGSTDTQYF
CDR3nt: TGTGCCAGTAGTATCAGGGGAGGGAGCACAGATACGCAGTATTTT
abundance: NA
j_gene: TRBJ2-3
d_gene: NA
v_gene: TRBV19

CDR3aa: CASSRGGLNTEAFF
CDR3nt: TGTGCCAGCTCCCGAGGGGGCTTGAACACTGAAGCTTTCTTT
abundance: NA
j_gene: TRBJ1-1
d_gene: TRBD1
v_gene: TRBV12-3/TRBV12-4

CDR3aa: CATSDPGTGDYGYTF
CDR3nt: TGTGCCACCAGTGATCCCGGGACAGGAGACTATGGCTACACCTTC
abundance: NA
j_gene: TRBJ1-2
d_gene: TRBD1
v_gene: TRBV24-1

CDR3aa: CSAPVGQGKNTQYF
CDR3nt: TGCAGTGCTCCAGTAGGGCAGGGTAAAAATACGCAGTATTTT
abundance: NA
j_gene: TRBJ2-3
d_gene: NA
v_gene: TRBV20-1

CDR3aa: CASSIKGGTGELFF
CDR3nt: TGTGCCAGTAGTATTAAGGGGGGCACCGGGGAGCTGTTTTTT
abundance: NA
j_gene: TRBJ2-2
d_gene: NA
v_gene: TRBV19

CDR3aa: CASSPVVTGGYGYTF
CDR3nt: TGTGCCAGCAGCCCCGTGGTGACAGGGGGGTACGGCTACACCTTC
abundance: NA
j_gene: TRBJ1-2
d_gene: TRBD1
v_gene: TRBV7-6

CDR3aa: CASSQELAGASYEQYF
CDR3nt: TGTGCCAGCAGCCAAGAACTGGCGGGGGCATCCTACGAGCAGTACTTC
abundance: NA
j_gene: TRBJ2-7
d_gene: NA
v_gene: TRBV4-2

CDR3aa: CASSPDRPLAGGTNQETQYF
CDR3nt: TGTGCCAGCAGCCCAGATCGGCCACTAGCGGGGGGGACTAACCAAGAGACCCAGTACTTC
abundance: NA
j_gene: TRBJ2-5
d_gene: TRBD2
v_gene: TRBV7-2

CDR3aa: CPSSLGTSGEETQYF
CDR3nt: TGTCCCAGCAGCTTAGGGACTAGCGGGGAAGAGACCCAGTACTTC
abundance: NA
j_gene: TRBJ2-5
d_gene: TRBD2
v_gene: TRBV7-8

CDR3aa: CASSPLAPGQGASHEQFF
CDR3nt: TGTGCCAGCTCACCATTAGCCCCGGGACAGGGGGCCAGCCATGAGCAGTTCTTC
abundance: NA
j_gene: TRBJ2-1
d_gene: TRBD1
v_gene: TRBV18

CDR3aa: CASSPASGSSYEQYF
CDR3nt: TGTGCCAGTAGTCCAGCCTCCGGGAGCTCCTACGAGCAGTACTTC
abundance: NA
j_gene: TRBJ2-7
d_gene: NA
v_gene: TRBV19

CDR3aa: CASQNNNYGYTF
CDR3nt: TGTGCCAGTCAGAACAATAACTATGGCTACACCTTC
abundance: few
j_gene: TRBJ1-2
d_gene: NA
v_gene: TRBV19

CDR3aa: CSARGQRGIGRYGYTF
CDR3nt: TGCAGTGCTAGGGGCCAGAGGGGGATAGGACGCTATGGCTACACCTTC
abundance: few
j_gene: TRBJ1-2
d_gene: NA
v_gene: TRBV20-1

CDR3aa: CASSTQTVRNEQFF
CDR3nt: TGTGCCAGCAGCACCCAGACAGTAAGGAATGAGCAGTTCTTC
abundance: NA
j_gene: TRBJ2-1
d_gene: NA
v_gene: TRBV21-1

CDR3aa: CASSLDRVGDTQYF
CDR3nt: TGTGCCAGCAGCTTAGACAGGGTGGGAGATACGCAGTATTTT
abundance: NA
j_gene: TRBJ2-3
d_gene: NA
v_gene: TRBV11-1

CDR3aa: CASSRSGSYEQYF
CDR3nt: TGTGCCAGCAGCCGATCAGGGTCCTACGAGCAGTACTTC
abundance: NA
j_gene: TRBJ2-7
d_gene: NA
v_gene: TRBV7-6

CDR3aa: CASRKQGGNQPQHF
CDR3nt: TGTGCCAGTAGAAAGCAAGGAGGCAATCAGCCCCAGCATTTT
abundance: NA
j_gene: TRBJ1-5
d_gene: NA
v_gene: TRBV19

CDR3aa: CASSYSGRISNEKLFF
CDR3nt: TGTGCCAGCAGTTACTCCGGGAGGATTAGTAATGAAAAACTGTTTTTT
abundance: NA
j_gene: TRBJ1-4
d_gene: NA
v_gene: TRBV6-5

CDR3aa: CATSDPRLVTDTQYF
CDR3nt: TGTGCCACCAGTGACCCTCGACTAGTGACAGATACGCAGTATTTT
abundance: NA
j_gene: TRBJ2-3
d_gene: NA
v_gene: TRBV24-1

CDR3aa: CASSPTSGVYGYTF
CDR3nt: TGTGCCAGCAGTCCTACTTCAGGGGTCTATGGCTACACCTTC
abundance: NA
j_gene: TRBJ1-2
d_gene: NA
v_gene: TRBV2

CDR3aa: CSVEESGMGYSGYTF
CDR3nt: TGCAGCGTTGAAGAAAGCGGTATGGGGTATTCTGGCTACACCTTC
abundance: NA
j_gene: TRBJ1-2
d_gene: NA
v_gene: TRBV29-1

CDR3aa: CASSLAHGTGYGYTF
CDR3nt: TGTGCCAGCAGCTTAGCGCATGGGACAGGCTATGGCTACACCTTC
abundance: NA
j_gene: TRBJ1-2
d_gene: TRBD1
v_gene: TRBV7-8

CDR3aa: CASTRSAGGDGYTF
CDR3nt: TGTGCCAGCACCCGGTCGGCAGGGGGCGATGGCTACACCTTC
abundance: NA
j_gene: TRBJ1-2
d_gene: TRBD1
v_gene: TRBV2

CDR3aa: CASGLGTGVYQPQHF
CDR3nt: TGTGCTAGTGGTTTGGGGACAGGGGTTTATCAGCCCCAGCATTTT
abundance: NA
j_gene: TRBJ1-5
d_gene: TRBD1
v_gene: TRBV12-5

CDR3aa: CASTKDRVYLYGYTF
CDR3nt: TGTGCCAGTACTAAGGACAGGGTCTATCTCTATGGCTACACCTTC
abundance: NA
j_gene: TRBJ1-2
d_gene: TRBD1
v_gene: TRBV19

CDR3aa: CASSWPTRLRNEQYF
CDR3nt: TGTGCCAGCAGTTGGCCGACTAGGCTCCGCAACGAGCAGTACTTC
abundance: NA
j_gene: TRBJ2-7
d_gene: NA
v_gene: TRBV6-2/TRBV6-3

CDR3aa: CSASLPQDTDTQYF
CDR3nt: TGCAGTGCTAGTCTCCCACAGGACACAGATACGCAGTATTTT
abundance: few
j_gene: TRBJ2-3
d_gene: NA
v_gene: TRBV20-1

CDR3aa: CASSPKQGGTEAFF
CDR3nt: TGTGCCAGCTCACCCAAACAGGGCGGCACTGAAGCTTTCTTT
abundance: few
j_gene: TRBJ1-1
d_gene: NA
v_gene: TRBV18

CDR3aa: CASSWRAGGQETQYF
CDR3nt: TGTGCCAGCAGTTGGCGCGCGGGGGGGCAGGAGACCCAGTACTTC
abundance: NA
j_gene: TRBJ2-5
d_gene: TRBD2
v_gene: TRBV6-5

CDR3aa: CATRARGLGELFF
CDR3nt: TGTGCCACCAGGGCACGGGGACTTGGGGAGCTGTTTTTT
abundance: once
j_gene: TRBJ2-2
d_gene: NA
v_gene: TRBV24-1

CDR3aa: CASSRRDSYSPLHF
CDR3nt: TGTGCCAGTAGCCGTCGGGACAGCTATTCACCCCTCCACTTT
abundance: few
j_gene: TRBJ1-6
d_gene: TRBD1
v_gene: TRBV19

CDR3aa: CASSSTSGGASADTQYF
CDR3nt: TGCGCCAGCAGCTCGACTAGCGGGGGGGCCAGTGCAGATACGCAGTATTTT
abundance: NA
j_gene: TRBJ2-3
d_gene: TRBD2
v_gene: TRBV5-1

CDR3aa: CATSDTGQGYGYTF
CDR3nt: TGTGCCACCAGTGATACCGGACAGGGTTATGGCTACACCTTC
abundance: once
j_gene: TRBJ1-2
d_gene: TRBD1
v_gene: TRBV24-1

CDR3aa: CASSTGTGVEKLFF
CDR3nt: TGTGCCAGCAGTACCGGGACAGGGGTGGAAAAACTGTTTTTT
abundance: NA
j_gene: TRBJ1-4
d_gene: TRBD1
v_gene: TRBV12-3/TRBV12-4

CDR3aa: CASSLAGGRVTEAFF
CDR3nt: TGTGCCAGCAGCTTAGCGGGGGGGCGGGTCACTGAAGCTTTCTTT
abundance: few
j_gene: TRBJ1-1
d_gene: NA
v_gene: TRBV7-2

CDR3aa: CASSPDSPSQYF
CDR3nt: TGTGCCAGCAGCCCGGACTCCCCCTCACAGTATTTT
abundance: NA
j_gene: TRBJ2-3
d_gene: NA
v_gene: TRBV12-3/TRBV12-4

CDR3aa: CASSLALTSYEQYF
CDR3nt: TGTGCCAGCAGCTTAGCGCTAACCTCCTACGAGCAGTACTTC
abundance: NA
j_gene: TRBJ2-7
d_gene: NA
v_gene: TRBV7-2

CDR3aa: CAWSVQSNQPQHF
CDR3nt: TGTGCCTGGAGTGTACAAAGCAATCAGCCCCAGCATTTT
abundance: few
j_gene: TRBJ1-5
d_gene: NA
v_gene: TRBV30

CDR3aa: CASSLNLDRDTEAFF
CDR3nt: TGTGCCAGCTCACTAAATCTCGACAGGGACACTGAAGCTTTCTTT
abundance: NA
j_gene: TRBJ1-1
d_gene: TRBD1
v_gene: TRBV18

CDR3aa: CSARGRDRGLVGYGYTF
CDR3nt: TGCAGTGCTAGAGGCCGGGACAGGGGGCTTGTTGGCTATGGCTACACCTTC
abundance: NA
j_gene: TRBJ1-2
d_gene: TRBD1
v_gene: TRBV20-1

CDR3aa: CASSYGRRYQETQYF
CDR3nt: TGTGCCAGCAGTTATGGGAGACGGTACCAAGAGACCCAGTACTTC
abundance: NA
j_gene: TRBJ2-5
d_gene: NA
v_gene: TRBV6-5